This T cell receptor beta chain was recorded in a study of PD-L1 blockade in urothelial cancer. CDR3 length equals 16 residues. CDR1 and CDR2 from the germline V gene are KGHSH and LQKENI. J gave up 0 bases and V 3 bases, and 1 base lay outside the gene matches. Assay: immunoSEQ multiplex PCR; the TCRdb copy retains only in-frame clones and omits some. Of some 52,000 clones listed, 75% to 90% are singletons. Material: PBMCs, obtained around atezolizumab (anti-PD-L1) treatment. The gene calls are TRBV18 and TRBJ2-2, with TRBD2 identical over 10 bases. The receptor was derived from a man aged 40-50 years with urothelial cancer. CDR3 sequence reads: CASSPSGRTNTGELFF. The CDR3 nucleotides are TGTGCCAGCTCACCTAGCGGGAGGACGAACACCGGGGAGCTGTTTTTT.